Following are 32 T cell receptor beta chains from one sample sequenced in a study of naive and memory T cell subsets (dated by TCRdb to about 2017). The study described a robust, sensitive protocol for amplifying, sequencing and analyzing TCRs, using 3' ligation of a UMI-containing oligonucleotide to TCR cDNA. Library preparation used UMI-ligation and nested PCR. Sequencing relied on an Illumina MiSeq. The ligated cDNA was amplified by four rounds of PCR, in which nested alpha and beta constant region primers were used together with the SP2 primer. TCRdb reprocessing: public reads trimmed at Q25 with fastp, clones called with MiXCR, in-frame beta chains kept. CDR3 protein duplicates are merged, each entry listing the most common genes and DNA. Counted in this sample were approximately 30,000 distinct CDR3 sequences; 5.2% of them appeared once. The ten top clones hold around 7% of the sample. Sequenced sample: blood. The receptors come from an adult in good health.

This clonotype was found a few times. The rearrangement joins TRBV19 to TRBJ1-5, with D perhaps TRBD1 (5 bases). The CDR3 is 15 residues long. Trimming cost V 7 bases and J 6 bases, with 19 bases left between them. Germline V gene lookup returns CDR1 LNHDA and CDR2 SQIVND (reference sequence). The CDR3 loop reads CASKDIIRGPQPQHF. The CDR3 DNA reads as TGTGCCAGTAAGGACATTATAAGGGGTCCTCAGCCCCAGCATTTT.

This clonotype was seen repeatedly, ten times or more. The chain recombines TRBV11-1 with TRBJ2-5; D ambiguous. Trimming cost V 5 bases and J 1 base, with 11 bases left between them. This CDR3 has 14 residues. CDR1 is SGHAT and CDR2 is FQDESV in the germline V gene (reference sequence). CDR3 region: CASSADQIQETQYF. The DNA of the CDR3 is TGTGCCAGCAGCGCGGACCAGATCCAAGAGACCCAGTACTTC.

Ten or more counts support this clonotype. This chain joins TRBV20-1 and TRBJ1-5; TRBD1 might be the D (6 bases). This CDR3 is 19 amino acids long. Germline-derived CDR1 and CDR2 are DFQATT and SNEGSKA (reference sequence). The germline V and J ends were trimmed by 5 bases and 2 bases, with 28 bases remaining between them. The CDR3 sequence: CSARPPGVSFSNGNQPQHF. In DNA, the CDR3 is TGCAGTGCTCGACCCCCAGGGGTCAGCTTTAGTAACGGCAATCAGCCCCAGCATTTT.

Comments on this clonotype: Since a much larger clone is just one base distant, this may be a read error. The V gene is TRBV29-1, the J gene TRBJ1-2, with a tentative D call TRBD1 (6 bases). The CDR3 totals 15 residues. Germline CDR1 reads SQVTM; CDR2 reads ANQGSEA. The CDR3 is CSVVVGPLGGYGDTF. CDR3 sequence (DNA): TGCAGCGTTGTCGTAGGTCCTCTCGGGGGCTATGGCGACACCTTC.

This clonotype was seen many times. The CDR3 coding sequence is TGTGCCAGCAGTCGCGGGAGGGGGCCCACTGAAGCTTTCTTT. It specifies CASSRGRGPTEAFF. This chain joins TRBV28 and TRBJ1-1, with 7 bases aligning to TRBD1. CDR3 length: 14 residues. Germline V gene lookup returns CDR1 MDHEN and CDR2 SYDVKM. The ends lost 5 bases at V and 4 bases at J; junction bases unmatched: 7.

Within the sample, this clonotype is medium-sized. J is TRBJ1-1 and V is TRBV20-1, with D possibly matching TRBD1 (6 bases). The CDR3 has 16 amino acids. V gave up 0 bases and J gave up 2 bases, with 16 bases separating them. Germline V gene sequence: CDR1 DFQATT, CDR2 SNEGSKA (reference sequence). CDR3 bases: TGCAGTGCTAGAGACGGGGGGGGGGCCCAAAACACTGAAGCTTTCTTT. Translating it yields CSARDGGGAQNTEAFF.

By sample share, this clonotype is medium-sized. The chain combines TRBV7-3 with TRBJ2-1; 7 bases are a match to TRBD1. Germline CDR1 reads SGHTA; CDR2 reads FQGTGA. This CDR3 has 14 residues. Germline trimming cut 5 bases from V and 5 bases from J; bases unmatched to any gene: 6. The CDR3, as DNA: TGTGCCAGCAGCCCGGGACAGATGCACAATGAGCAGTTCTTC. Protein product: CASSPGQMHNEQFF.

At least ten counts were recorded for this clonotype. The rearrangement links TRBV20-1 to TRBJ2-1; 8 bases line up with TRBD2. This CDR3 region has 14 residues. After removal of 1 base from V and 8 bases from J, the junction contained 7 bases not matched to a gene. Germline V CDR1 and CDR2: DFQATT, SNEGSKA (reference sequence). CDR3 in DNA: TGCAGTGCTAGAGCCGTGGGAGCGGGAGATGAGCAGTTCTTC. Its translation is CSARAVGAGDEQFF.

This clonotype was seen repeatedly, ten times or more. The chain couples TRBV24-1 to TRBJ1-2; 10 nucleotides line up with TRBD1. The CDR3 covers 13 residues. With 10 bases clipped from V and 8 bases from J, the junction kept 9 bases outside the gene matches. Germline V gene data show CDR1 as KGHDR and CDR2 as SFDVKD. The chain's CDR3 is CATRQGASGGYTF. The DNA for the CDR3 is TGTGCCACGAGACAGGGGGCGTCTGGCGGCTACACCTTC.

The CDR3 coding sequence is TGTGCCAGCAGCTACCCGGGACAGGGGTCACCAAGCAATCAGCCCCAGCATTTT. Its protein is CASSYPGQGSPSNQPQHF. This chain links TRBV28 with TRBJ1-5, with 10 nucleotides matching TRBD1. The CDR3 contains 18 residues. V was clipped by 6 bases and J by 1 base; unmatched bases: 12. Germline CDR1 reads MDHEN; CDR2 reads SYDVKM.

With regard to this clonotype: This may be a read error: a much more frequent sequence differs by one nucleotide. The gene calls are TRBV29-1 and TRBJ2-1, with 11 positions matching TRBD1. Germline V gives CDR1 SQVTM, CDR2 ANQGSEA. This CDR3 region has 13 residues. This CDR3 reads CSAGTGGYNEQSF. The CDR3 region has the DNA TGCAGCGCAGGGACAGGGGGTTACAATGAGCAGTCCTTC.

This clonotype was picked up many times. V gene TRBV12-3 or TRBV12-4 combines with J gene TRBJ1-2; 9 positions agree with TRBD1. The length of the CDR3 is 13 residues. J gave up 13 bases and V 4 bases, and 10 bases lay outside the gene matches. CDR3 loop: CASSSYRGQDSTF. Here the CDR3 DNA reads TGTGCCAGCAGTTCTTACAGGGGGCAAGATTCCACCTTC.

The chain links TRBV18 to TRBJ2-1; no clear D gene. Trimming cost V 0 bases and J 9 bases, with 6 bases left between them. The CDR3 contains 12 residues. In germline, CDR1 is KGHSH, CDR2 LQKENI. CDR3 residues: CASSPPLSEQFF. The CDR3 region has the DNA TGTGCCAGCTCACCACCGCTCAGTGAGCAGTTCTTC. The full variable domain, in which reference TRBV18 and TRBJ2-1 provide the parts outside the CDR3, is NAGVMQNPRHLVRRRGQEARLRCSPMKGHSHVYWYRQLPEEGLKFMVYLQKENIIDESGMPKERFSAEFPKEGPSILRIQQVVRGDSAAYFCASSPPLSEQFFGPGTRLTVL.

This clonotype was seen ten or more times. The chain links TRBV20-1 to TRBJ2-3; 10 bases fit TRBD1. This CDR3 is built from 15 residues. V lost 6 bases, J lost 3 bases, and 9 bases stayed unmatched. Germline CDR1 DFQATT, CDR2 SNEGSKA (reference sequence). The CDR3 region has the DNA TGCAGTGCCCAAGACAGGGGGCTGGGGACAGATACGCAGTATTTT. It codes for CSAQDRGLGTDTQYF.

The sample holds many counts of this clonotype. The chain uses TRBV4-2 and TRBJ2-7, with D maybe TRBD1 (5 bases). The CDR3 spans 14 residues. Germline V lookup: CDR1 LGHNA, CDR2 YNFKEQ. The V gene lost 0 bases and the J gene lost 2 bases, with 8 bases spanning the gap. The CDR3: CASSQDLGPYEQYF. DNA for the CDR3: TGTGCCAGCAGCCAAGATTTGGGGCCCTACGAGCAGTACTTC.

This clonotype has ten or more counts. The chain carries TRBV6-5 and TRBJ2-1; 7 bases fit TRBD1. Germline CDR1 MNHEY, CDR2 SVGAGI. The CDR3 loop spans 17 amino acids. Germline trimming cut 4 bases from V and 2 bases from J; bases unmatched to any gene: 11. CDR3 region: CASSSERQGRTYNEQFF. The CDR3 DNA sequence: TGTGCCAGCAGTTCCGAACGACAGGGAAGGACCTACAATGAGCAGTTCTTC.

This clonotype was counted at least ten times. The J gene is TRBJ2-7, the V gene TRBV4-2, with D perhaps matching TRBD1 (7 bases). V gave up 4 bases and J gave up 2 bases, with 18 bases separating them. The CDR3 totals 16 residues. From germline, CDR1 is LGHNA and CDR2 YNFKEQ. In DNA form, the CDR3 reads TGTGCCAGCAGCCGAGAGGGGGCAGGGAGGACCTACGAGCAGTACTTC. As protein: CASSREGAGRTYEQYF.

In its sample, this clonotype was seen many times. This chain links TRBV4-1 with TRBJ1-1; D call uncertain. The germline V gene has CDR1 MGHRA and CDR2 YSYEKL. V lost 0 bases and J lost 4, with 21 bases in between. This CDR3 is 18 amino acids long. CDR3 region: CASSQDARLRDSSTEAFF. The CDR3 region has the DNA TGCGCCAGCAGCCAAGATGCCCGTCTGCGGGATAGTAGCACTGAAGCTTTCTTT.

This clonotype has more than one count but fewer than ten. This sequence joins TRBV5-1 and TRBJ2-1; D assignment may be TRBD1 or TRBD2 (5 bases each). V was cut by 7 bases and J by 6 bases, with 11 bases left in between. Germline assignment: CDR1 SGHRS and CDR2 YFSETQ. This CDR3 has 12 residues. In DNA form, the CDR3 reads TGCGCCAGCTCCGGGACCTCCAATGAGCAGTTCTTC. It encodes CASSGTSNEQFF.

This clonotype was seen ten or more times. The gene calls are TRBV29-1 and TRBJ1-2, with TRBD1 as a possible D gene (5 bases). Trimming cost V 3 bases and J 4 bases, with 12 bases left between them. The CDR3 has 13 residues. Per germline, CDR1 SQVTM and CDR2 ANQGSEA. The CDR3 DNA reads as TGCAGCGTTGATTCAGGGAGACGCTATGGCTACACCTTC. Amino acid sequence: CSVDSGRRYGYTF. The entire variable domain, with the rest obtained from reference TRBV29-1 and TRBJ1-2, is as follows: SAVISQKPSRDICQRGTSLTIQCQVDSQVTMMFWYRQQPGQSLTLIATANQGSEATYESGFVIDKFPISRPNLTFSTLTVSNMSPEDSSIYLCSVDSGRRYGYTFGSGTRLTVV.

There are many counts of this clonotype. DNA of the CDR3: TGTGCCTGGAGTTCAGACAGGGGAGTCGGGCAGTTCTTC. Amino acids: CAWSSDRGVGQFF. The V call is TRBV30, the J call TRBJ2-1, with 8 bases that match TRBD1. With 2 bases clipped from V and 12 bases from J, the junction kept 9 bases outside the gene matches. The CDR3 sequence is 13 residues long. In germline, CDR1 is GTSNPN, CDR2 SVGIG (reference sequence).

The table lists this clonotype with many counts. The chain uses TRBV20-1 and TRBJ2-1; 14 nucleotides line up with TRBD2. J was trimmed by 9 bases and V by 0 bases; bases with no gene match: 4. The CDR3 has 15 amino acids. CDR1 and CDR2 from the germline V gene are DFQATT and SNEGSKA (reference sequence). CDR3 in amino acids: CSARDSGLAGGEQFF. The CDR3 nucleotides are TGCAGTGCTAGAGATTCCGGACTAGCGGGAGGTGAGCAGTTCTTC.

This sequence joins TRBV3-1 and TRBJ1-1; D is perhaps TRBD1 (5 bases). This CDR3 region has 14 residues. With 0 bases removed from V and 6 bases from J, the gap between germline ends came to 11 bases. CDR1 and CDR2 (germline): LGHDT, YNNKEL (reference sequence). The CDR3 sequence is CASSQDLGGAEAFF. Written as DNA, the CDR3 is TGTGCCAGCAGCCAAGATCTTGGGGGTGCTGAAGCTTTCTTT.

This clonotype came up many times. The V and J genes are TRBV10-2 and TRBJ2-1; TRBD1 aligns across 7 bases. This CDR3 is 13 amino acids long. The germline gives CDR1 WSHSY, CDR2 SAAADI. Trimming removed 3 bases from V and 13 bases from J; junction bases left unmatched: 9. CDR3 region: CASSDLTGPRQFF. The CDR3 nucleotides read TGCGCCAGCAGTGACTTGACAGGGCCTCGCCAGTTCTTC.

This clonotype was seen many times. The chain has TRBV6-2 or TRBV6-3 and TRBJ2-1; the D gene is possibly TRBD1 (6 bases). V was cut by 2 bases and J by 5 bases, with 7 bases left in between. Germline CDR1 reads MNHEY; CDR2 reads SVGEGT. CDR3 length equals 13 residues. CDR3: CASSYRDNNEQFF. CDR3 in DNA: TGTGCCAGCAGTTACAGGGACAACAATGAGCAGTTCTTC.

The rearrangement links TRBV5-1 to TRBJ2-1, with a possible D match to TRBD2 (7 bases). The germline V gene encodes CDR1 SGHRS and CDR2 YFSETQ. CDR3 length: 13 residues. V was trimmed by 5 bases and J by 6 bases, leaving 12 bases between them. CDR3 loop: CASRKGEGNEQFF. CDR3 DNA: TGCGCCAGCAGAAAGGGGGAGGGCAATGAGCAGTTCTTC.

This clonotype came up many times. CDR3 bases: TGTGCCATCACCCGGGGTTCCTACGAGCAGTACTTC. This encodes CAITRGSYEQYF. The chain couples TRBV10-3 to TRBJ2-7, with a tentative D call TRBD2 (5 bases). Germline V gives CDR1 ENHRY, CDR2 SYGVKD. V dropped 7 bases and J dropped 1 base, with 8 bases sitting between them. This CDR3 is built from 12 residues.

Many counts were recorded for this clonotype. The chain combines TRBV20-1 with TRBJ2-7; 10 nucleotides align to TRBD2. The length of the CDR3 is 14 residues. The V and J ends lost 6 bases and 5 bases, in that order; junction bases with no gene match: 10. CDR1 DFQATT and CDR2 SNEGSKA come from the germline V gene (reference sequence). The CDR3 here is CSAKEELAGDEQYF. In DNA form, the CDR3 reads TGCAGTGCCAAGGAGGAGCTAGCGGGAGACGAGCAGTACTTC.

The J gene is TRBJ2-1, the V gene TRBV20-1; D might be TRBD1 (6 bases). Looked up from germline, CDR1 is DFQATT and CDR2 is SNEGSKA (reference sequence). Trimming stripped 5 bases from V and 10 bases from J, with 12 bases between. The CDR3 has 11 residues. The CDR3 DNA reads TGCAGTGCTCAAAGGGGGACAGAGCAGTTCTTC. Translation: CSAQRGTEQFF.

This clonotype was found many times. The genes are TRBV4-1 and TRBJ1-4; D ambiguous. The germline V gene encodes CDR1 MGHRA and CDR2 YSYEKL. CDR3 length: 15 residues. Trimming pared 1 base from V and 8 bases from J, leaving 14 bases between. The CDR3 loop is CASSQGDPAWEKLFF. The CDR3 nucleotides are TGCGCCAGCAGCCAAGGAGACCCAGCGTGGGAAAAACTGTTTTTT.

There are many counts of this clonotype. The chain uses TRBV29-1 and TRBJ2-5; TRBD2 matches 7 bases. The CDR3 is made up of 12 amino acids. Germline V lookup: CDR1 SQVTM, CDR2 ANQGSEA. V dropped 7 bases and J dropped 4; count of bases not matched to a gene: 6. DNA for the CDR3: TGCAGCGCCGGACTAGGAAGAGAGACCCAGTACTTC. Its translation: CSAGLGRETQYF.

This clonotype was seen at least ten times. This chain uses TRBV14 with TRBJ2-6; 7 bases are shared with TRBD1. Germline lookup yields CDR1 SGHDN and CDR2 FVKESK. The junction had 6 bases not matched to a gene; V was cut back by 3 bases and J by 4 bases. This CDR3 spans 16 amino acids. The CDR3 DNA sequence: TGTGCCAGCAGCCACCCGACAGGGTTGGGGGCCAACGTCCTGACTTTC. Its translation is CASSHPTGLGANVLTF.